This entry is about one T cell receptor (beta chain). The record originates from a study of OX40 agonist ivuxolimab in advanced cancers. Profiling relied on immunoSEQ multiplex PCR, and the TCRdb table lists in-frame clones only, not all of them. The table records roughly 50,000 clones, approximately 89% of them present only once. Losses at the gene ends were 5 bases for V and 3 bases for J; bases not matched to a gene: 10. The CDR3 has 16 amino acids. Germline CDR1 SGHAT, CDR2 FQNNGV. The receptor comes from an adult with an advanced solid tumor such as melanoma, head and neck, liver or kidney cancer. V and J are TRBV11-2 and TRBJ2-1; TRBD2 matches at 7 bases. This material consisted of CD4+ or CD8+ T cells sorted from blood, taken in a trial of the OX40 agonist ivuxolimab. DNA of the CDR3: TGTGCCAGCAGCCGGAGGGCTAGCGGATACTACAATGAGCAGTTCTTC. It encodes CASSRRASGYYNEQFF.